This entry describes one TCR beta chain. As yet, its antigen is unknown. The germline gives CDR1 MDHEN, CDR2 SYDVKM. This CDR3 comprises 14 residues. Trimming cost V 8 bases and J 4 bases, with 14 bases left between them. TCRdb passed the reads through MiXCR, listing each CDR3 protein once. The sample lists around 47,000 distinct CDR3 sequences, 15% to 20% occurring once. This entry is derived from a study of T cell repertoires in cytomegalovirus infection. As for the study in general: CMV epitopes in the study were HLA-C-restricted (recently identified) and HLA-B-restricted (well studied).

Study-wide results and limits: The cumulative frequency of public TCR beta families distinguished individuals who carried CMV together with the relevant HLA. In two of eight donors, the top clonotype was HLA-C-restricted CMV-specific.

Sequenced material: CD8+ T cells from cultured PBMCs, taken from culture after CMV antigen stimulation. This TCR was sampled from a human donor in good health (CMV status not recorded). Some clones in this sample may be carry-over from other donors' samples. V gene TRBV28 combines with J gene TRBJ2-2, with TRBD1 as a possible D gene (5 bases). The CDR3 nucleotides read TGTGCCAGCTTATGGGCAGGGTCCACCGGGGAGCTGTTTTTT. It specifies CASLWAGSTGELFF. Full variable domain (outside the CDR3, taken from reference TRBV28 and TRBJ2-2): DVKVTQSSRYLVKRTGEKVFLECVQDMDHENMFWYRQDPGLGLRLIYFSYDVKMKEKGDIPEGYSVSREKKERFSLILESASTNQTSMYLCASLWAGSTGELFFGEGSRLTVL.